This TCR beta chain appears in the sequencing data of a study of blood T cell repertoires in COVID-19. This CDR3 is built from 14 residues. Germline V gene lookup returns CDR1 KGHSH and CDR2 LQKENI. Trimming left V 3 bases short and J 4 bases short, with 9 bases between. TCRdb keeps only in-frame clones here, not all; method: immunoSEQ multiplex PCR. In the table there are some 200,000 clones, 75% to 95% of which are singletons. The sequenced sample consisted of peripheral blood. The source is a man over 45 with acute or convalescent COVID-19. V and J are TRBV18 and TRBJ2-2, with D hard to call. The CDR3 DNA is TGTGCCAGCTCACCCCCGAGGTTCACCGGGGAGCTGTTTTTT. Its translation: CASSPPRFTGELFF.